This T cell receptor (beta chain) emerged from a study of blood T cells in healthy people across ages. The draw of peripheral blood yielded approximately 10 milliliters from each donor. A minimum of 6 million PBMCs was isolated per sample. Study-wide findings and caveats: It was the long-lived donors that had more naive CD4+ cells and higher diversity than aged donors. A roughly linear age-dependent decrease characterized TCR beta diversity per million T cells.

Alongside a J-beta primer mix, a sample-barcoded 5' primer served in a second PCR lasting 7 to 11 cycles. TCRdb re-called the 5' RACE reads with MiXCR, one entry per CDR3 protein. The sample carries 700,000 or so distinct CDR3 sequences, over 40% recorded once. This clonotype was observed a handful of times. Its target is not known. This CDR3 is built from 16 residues. Trimming stripped 3 bases from V and 0 bases from J, with 11 bases between. Germline CDR1 and CDR2: SGHAT and FQNNGV. The receptor comes from a man older than 75 in good health. V gene TRBV11-2 combines with J gene TRBJ1-4; the D is unclear. The sequenced sample was blood. CDR3 sequence (DNA): TGTGCCAGCAGCTTGTTTCCCCATTCAACTAATGAAAAACTGTTTTTT. Translation: CASSLFPHSTNEKLFF.